This T cell receptor (beta chain) stems from a study of blood T cells in healthy people across ages. A sample-barcoded 5' primer and a J-beta primer mix were used in a second PCR of roughly 7 to 12 cycles. MiXCR was run by TCRdb on the 5' RACE reads, yielding one entry per CDR3 protein. The repertoire holds roughly 680,000 distinct CDR3 sequences, with roughly half as singletons. In terms of origin and age, donors were healthy Caucasian individuals from Russia aged about 6 to 90. Per the germline V gene, CDR1 is MGHRA and CDR2 is YSYEKL. CDR3 length equals 15 residues. The V gene end was trimmed by 2 bases and the J gene end by 2 bases; junction bases not matched to a gene: 4. This clonotype was picked up a small number of times.

The sequenced sample was blood. This sequence was found in a woman aged 80 or over in good health. This chain uses TRBV4-1 with TRBJ2-5, with 8 bases identical to TRBD1. As DNA, the CDR3 is TGCGCCAGCAGCCAACCAAGGACAGGGCAAGAGACCCAGTACTTC. Translating gives CASSQPRTGQETQYF.